This T cell receptor (beta chain) is drawn from a study of control samples from healthy donors and cancer patients. Clones were read by immunoSEQ multiplex PCR, and TCRdb kept only the in-frame ones, dropping some. The sample has some 71,000 clones, about nine tenths seen once. Germline V gene lookup returns CDR1 DFQATT and CDR2 SNEGSKA (reference sequence). Deletions cut 0 bases from V and 5 bases from J, with 4 bases between. The CDR3 consists of 11 residues. Material for sequencing was PBMCs. The V call is TRBV20-1, the J call TRBJ1-2; D ambiguous. This TCR was recovered from a man aged 55 to 69 with colorectal cancer. The CDR3 bases are TGCAGTGCTAGAGAGGGTTATGGCTACACCTTC. This sequence encodes CSAREGYGYTF.